This entry is about one TCR beta chain. Its antigen is undetermined. Trimming left V 1 base short and J 6 bases short, with 5 bases between. The V gene's germline CDR1 is LGHNA and CDR2 YNFKEQ. This CDR3 spans 12 amino acids. Sequencing used immunoSEQ multiplex PCR; TCRdb keeps in-frame clones, though not all of them. The sample records just under 65,000 clones, over 65% being singletons. This entry is derived from a study of T cells in tumors after PD-1 blockade. In the study overall: Each patient got pembrolizumab 200 mg every 3 weeks or cemiplimab 350 mg every 2 weeks.

General observations from the study: Some novel exhausted tumor clones appeared in pre-treatment blood, suggesting peripheral recruitment.

This sequence originates from a human donor with basal cell carcinoma. The chain uses TRBV4-2 and TRBJ2-3, with D hard to call. The sequenced sample was PBMCs, obtained after anti-PD-1 treatment. The CDR3 spells CASSQVGDTQYF. The CDR3 DNA is TGTGCCAGCAGCCAAGTTGGGGATACGCAGTATTTT.